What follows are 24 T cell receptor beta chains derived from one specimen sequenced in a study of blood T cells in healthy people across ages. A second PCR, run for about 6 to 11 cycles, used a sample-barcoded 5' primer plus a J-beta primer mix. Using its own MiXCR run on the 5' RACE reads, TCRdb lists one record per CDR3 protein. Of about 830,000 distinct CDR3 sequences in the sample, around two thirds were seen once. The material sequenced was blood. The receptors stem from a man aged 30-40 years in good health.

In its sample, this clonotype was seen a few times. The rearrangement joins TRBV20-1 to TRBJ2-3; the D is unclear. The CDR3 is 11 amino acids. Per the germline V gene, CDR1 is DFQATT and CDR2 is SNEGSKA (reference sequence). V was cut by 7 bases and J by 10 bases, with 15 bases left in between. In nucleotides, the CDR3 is TGCAGTGGCGAGTCGAGCTCACCGCAGTATTTT. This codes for CSGESSSPQYF.

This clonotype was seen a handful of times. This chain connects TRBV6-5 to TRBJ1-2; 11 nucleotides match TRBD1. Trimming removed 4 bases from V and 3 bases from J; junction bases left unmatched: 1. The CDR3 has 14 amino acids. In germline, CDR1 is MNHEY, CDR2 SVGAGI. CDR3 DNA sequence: TGTGCCAGCAGTTGGGACAGGGGGGACTATGGCTACACCTTC. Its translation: CASSWDRGDYGYTF.

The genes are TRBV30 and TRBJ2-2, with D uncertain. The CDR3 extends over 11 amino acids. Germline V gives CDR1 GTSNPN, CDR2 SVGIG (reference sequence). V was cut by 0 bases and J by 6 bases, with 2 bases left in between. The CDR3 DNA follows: TGTGCCTGGAGTGTATCCGGGGAGCTGTTTTTT. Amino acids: CAWSVSGELFF.

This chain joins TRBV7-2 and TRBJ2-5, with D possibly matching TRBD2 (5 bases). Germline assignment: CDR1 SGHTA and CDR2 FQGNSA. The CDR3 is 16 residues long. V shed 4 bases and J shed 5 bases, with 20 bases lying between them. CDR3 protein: CASSSGSDLPGETQYF. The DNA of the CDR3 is TGTGCCAGCAGCTCTGGTTCGGACTTACCTGGGGAGACCCAGTACTTC.

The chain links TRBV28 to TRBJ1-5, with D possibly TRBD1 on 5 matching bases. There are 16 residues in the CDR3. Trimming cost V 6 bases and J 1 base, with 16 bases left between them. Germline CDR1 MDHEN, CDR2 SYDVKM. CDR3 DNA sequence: TGTGCCAGCAGCCTGGGGGTTTATGGGAGCAATCAGCCCCAGCATTTT. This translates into CASSLGVYGSNQPQHF.

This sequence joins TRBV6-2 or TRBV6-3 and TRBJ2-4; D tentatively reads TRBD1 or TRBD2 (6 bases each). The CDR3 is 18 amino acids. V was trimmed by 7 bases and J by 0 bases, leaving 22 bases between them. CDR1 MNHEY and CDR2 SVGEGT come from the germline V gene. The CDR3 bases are TGTGCCAGCACCAACGGGGGCAGGAAGGGACTAGCCAAAAACATTCAGTACTTC. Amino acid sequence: CASTNGGRKGLAKNIQYF.

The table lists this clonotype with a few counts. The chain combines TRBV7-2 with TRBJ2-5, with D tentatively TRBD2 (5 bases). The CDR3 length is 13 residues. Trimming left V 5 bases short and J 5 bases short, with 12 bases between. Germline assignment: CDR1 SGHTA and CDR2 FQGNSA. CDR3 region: CASSPSLIETQYF. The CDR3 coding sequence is TGTGCCAGCAGCCCTAGCCTGATCGAGACCCAGTACTTC.

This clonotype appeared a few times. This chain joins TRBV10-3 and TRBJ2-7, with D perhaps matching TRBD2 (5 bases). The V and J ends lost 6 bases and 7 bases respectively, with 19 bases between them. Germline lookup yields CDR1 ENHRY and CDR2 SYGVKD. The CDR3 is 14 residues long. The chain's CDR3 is CAIRDSGLGEEQYF. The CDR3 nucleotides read TGTGCCATCAGGGACTCGGGCCTTGGGGAGGAGCAGTACTTC.

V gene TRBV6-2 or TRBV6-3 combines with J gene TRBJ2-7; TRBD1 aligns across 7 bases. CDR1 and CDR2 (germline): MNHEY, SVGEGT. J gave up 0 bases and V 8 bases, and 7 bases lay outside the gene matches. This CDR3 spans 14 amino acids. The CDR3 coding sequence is TGTGCCAGCGTATCCGGACAGGTCTCCTACGAGCAGTACTTC. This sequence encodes CASVSGQVSYEQYF.

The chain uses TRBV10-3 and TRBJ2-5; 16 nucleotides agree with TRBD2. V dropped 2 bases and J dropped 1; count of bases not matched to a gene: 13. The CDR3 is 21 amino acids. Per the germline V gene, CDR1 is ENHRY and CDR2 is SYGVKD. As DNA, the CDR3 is TGTGCCATCAGTGAGCGAGCCGGGACTAGCGGGGGGGCCTCCCCCCAAGAGACCCAGTACTTC. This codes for CAISERAGTSGGASPQETQYF.

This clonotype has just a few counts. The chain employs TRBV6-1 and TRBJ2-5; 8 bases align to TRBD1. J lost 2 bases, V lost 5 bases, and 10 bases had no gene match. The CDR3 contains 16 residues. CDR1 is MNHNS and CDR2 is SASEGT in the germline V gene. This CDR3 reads CASSRPDRVFQETQYF. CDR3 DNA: TGTGCCAGCAGTCGCCCGGACAGGGTGTTTCAAGAGACCCAGTACTTC.

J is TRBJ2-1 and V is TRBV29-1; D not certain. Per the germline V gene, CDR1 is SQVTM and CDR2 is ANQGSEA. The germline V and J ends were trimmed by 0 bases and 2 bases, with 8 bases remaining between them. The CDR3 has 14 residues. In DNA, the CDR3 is TGCAGCGTTGAAGATCCTGACACCTACAATGAGCAGTTCTTC. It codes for CSVEDPDTYNEQFF.

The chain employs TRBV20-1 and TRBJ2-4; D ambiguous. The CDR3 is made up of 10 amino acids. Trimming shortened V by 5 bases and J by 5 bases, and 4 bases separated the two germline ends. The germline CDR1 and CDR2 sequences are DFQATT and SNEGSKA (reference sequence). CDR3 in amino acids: CSAGQNIQYF. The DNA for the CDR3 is TGCAGTGCTGGTCAAAACATTCAGTACTTC.

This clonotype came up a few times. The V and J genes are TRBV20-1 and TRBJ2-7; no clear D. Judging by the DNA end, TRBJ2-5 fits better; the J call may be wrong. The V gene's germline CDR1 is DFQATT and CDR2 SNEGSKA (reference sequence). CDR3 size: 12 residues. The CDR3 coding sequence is TGCAGTGCTAGAGAATCAGTTGAGACCCAGTACTTC. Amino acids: CSARESVETQYF.

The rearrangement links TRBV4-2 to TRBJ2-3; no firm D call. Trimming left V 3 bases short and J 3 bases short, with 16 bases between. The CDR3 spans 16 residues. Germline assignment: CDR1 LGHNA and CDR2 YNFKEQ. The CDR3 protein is CASSHRLSDETDTQYF. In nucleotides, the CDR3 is TGTGCCAGCAGCCATCGCCTCAGTGACGAAACAGATACGCAGTATTTT.

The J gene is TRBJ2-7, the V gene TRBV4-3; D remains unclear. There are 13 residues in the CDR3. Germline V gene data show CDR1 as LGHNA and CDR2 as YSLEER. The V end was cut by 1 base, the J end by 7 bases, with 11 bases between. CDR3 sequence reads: CASSQGLPTEQYF. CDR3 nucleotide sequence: TGCGCCAGCAGCCAAGGCCTACCCACGGAGCAGTACTTC.

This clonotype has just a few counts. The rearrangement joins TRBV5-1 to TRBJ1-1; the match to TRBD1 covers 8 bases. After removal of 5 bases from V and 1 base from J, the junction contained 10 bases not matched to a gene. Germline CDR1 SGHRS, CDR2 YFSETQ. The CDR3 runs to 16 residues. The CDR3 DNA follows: TGCGCCAGCAGACCAGGTCCCGGGACAGGGAACACTGAAGCTTTCTTT. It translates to CASRPGPGTGNTEAFF.

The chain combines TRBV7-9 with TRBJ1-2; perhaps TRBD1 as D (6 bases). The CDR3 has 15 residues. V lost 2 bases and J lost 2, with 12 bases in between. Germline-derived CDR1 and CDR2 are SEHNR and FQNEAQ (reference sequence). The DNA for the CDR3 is TGTGCCAGCAGCTTACGACAGGAGACAAACTATGGCTACACCTTC. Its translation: CASSLRQETNYGYTF.

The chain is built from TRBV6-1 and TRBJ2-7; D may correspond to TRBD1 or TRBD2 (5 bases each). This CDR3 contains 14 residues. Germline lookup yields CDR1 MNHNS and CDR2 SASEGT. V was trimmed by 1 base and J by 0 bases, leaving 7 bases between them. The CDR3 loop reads CASSEVGTSYEQYF. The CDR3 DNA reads TGTGCCAGCAGTGAAGTGGGGACCTCCTACGAGCAGTACTTC.

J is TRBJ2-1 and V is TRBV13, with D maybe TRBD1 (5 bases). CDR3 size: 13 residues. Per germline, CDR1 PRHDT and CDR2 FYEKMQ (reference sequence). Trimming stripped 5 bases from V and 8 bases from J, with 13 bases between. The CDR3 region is CASSGSPGHEQFF. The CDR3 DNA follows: TGTGCCAGCAGCGGCTCCCCAGGGCATGAGCAGTTCTTC.

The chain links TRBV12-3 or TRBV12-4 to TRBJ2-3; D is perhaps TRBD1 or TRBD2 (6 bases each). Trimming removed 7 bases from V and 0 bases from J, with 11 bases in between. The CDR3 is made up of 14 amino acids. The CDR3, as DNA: TGTGCCAGCAATCGGGGGCCTAGCACAGATACGCAGTATTTT. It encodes CASNRGPSTDTQYF.

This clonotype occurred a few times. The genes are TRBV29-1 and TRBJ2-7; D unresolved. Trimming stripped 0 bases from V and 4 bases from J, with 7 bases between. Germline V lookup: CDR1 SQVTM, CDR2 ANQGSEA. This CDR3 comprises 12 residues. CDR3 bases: TGCAGCGTTGAAGATAGAAGTTACGAGCAGTACTTC. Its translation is CSVEDRSYEQYF.

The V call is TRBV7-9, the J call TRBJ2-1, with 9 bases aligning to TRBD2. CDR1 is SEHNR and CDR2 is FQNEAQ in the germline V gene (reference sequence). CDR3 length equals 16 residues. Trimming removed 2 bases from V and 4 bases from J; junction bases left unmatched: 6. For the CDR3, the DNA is TGTGCCAGCAGCTTACGATCTAGCGGGGAGTACAATGAGCAGTTCTTC. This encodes CASSLRSSGEYNEQFF.

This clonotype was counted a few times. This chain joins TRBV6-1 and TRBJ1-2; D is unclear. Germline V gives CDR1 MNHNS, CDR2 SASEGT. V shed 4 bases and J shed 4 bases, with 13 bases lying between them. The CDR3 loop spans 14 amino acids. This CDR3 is CASSGEGRGYGYTF. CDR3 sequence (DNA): TGTGCCAGCAGTGGCGAGGGTCGAGGCTATGGCTACACCTTC.